The rows below give T cell receptor beta chains drawn from one sample of a study of beta chain features in type 1 diabetes. Profiled with immunoSEQ multiplex PCR; TCRdb holds only in-frame clones, not every one. In the table there are hundreds of thousands of clones, roughly 15% of which are singletons. Sequencing used naive CD4+ T cells from blood. All receptors derive from a man younger than 35 in good health. Each CDR3 is given with its conserved first and last residue. Each record gives: J gene, clone size, D gene, V gene, CDR3 protein, CDR3 DNA. D genes are given only for firm matches. The size of a clone is reported for some rows only, either as once, few or many, or as a class for expanded clones.

j_gene: TRBJ2-7; abundance: few; d_gene: -; v_gene: TRBV4-2; CDR3aa: CASSQGGVTGNNEQYF; CDR3nt: TGTGCCAGCAGCCAAGGGGGAGTTACAGGGAACAACGAGCAGTACTTC
j_gene: TRBJ2-5; abundance: few; d_gene: -; v_gene: TRBV18; CDR3aa: CASSPQPSGITVGETQYF; CDR3nt: TGTGCCAGCTCACCCCAACCGTCAGGGATTACGGTCGGAGAGACCCAGTACTTC
j_gene: TRBJ2-1; abundance: few; d_gene: -; v_gene: TRBV9; CDR3aa: CASSVDGTVYNEQFF; CDR3nt: TGTGCCAGCAGCGTAGACGGAACAGTCTACAATGAGCAGTTCTTC
j_gene: TRBJ2-2; abundance: -; d_gene: -; v_gene: TRBV11-1; CDR3aa: CATQPPRGELFF; CDR3nt: TGTGCCACCCAGCCTCCGAGGGGGGAGCTGTTTTTT
j_gene: TRBJ2-5; abundance: -; d_gene: -; v_gene: TRBV19; CDR3aa: CASSIYAGRQETQYF; CDR3nt: TGTGCCAGTAGTATTTATGCGGGCCGCCAAGAGACCCAGTACTTC
j_gene: TRBJ1-4; abundance: -; d_gene: -; v_gene: TRBV30; CDR3aa: CAWSVWGNEKLFF; CDR3nt: TGTGCCTGGAGTGTCTGGGGAAATGAAAAACTGTTTTTT
j_gene: TRBJ2-1; abundance: -; d_gene: -; v_gene: TRBV15; CDR3aa: CATSRAGRASYNEQFF; CDR3nt: TGTGCCACCAGCAGAGCCGGCCGAGCTTCCTACAATGAGCAGTTCTTC
j_gene: TRBJ2-3; abundance: -; d_gene: -; v_gene: TRBV9; CDR3aa: CASSGLGGRTDTQYF; CDR3nt: TGTGCCAGCAGCGGCCTGGGGGGACGCACAGATACGCAGTATTTT
j_gene: TRBJ2-7; abundance: -; d_gene: -; v_gene: TRBV7-2; CDR3aa: CASSLYSKTYEQYF; CDR3nt: TGTGCCAGCAGCTTATATTCTAAAACCTACGAGCAGTACTTC
j_gene: TRBJ2-2; abundance: -; d_gene: -; v_gene: TRBV7-6; CDR3aa: CASSLVRKANTGELFF; CDR3nt: TGTGCCAGCAGCTTAGTACGGAAAGCGAACACCGGGGAGCTGTTTTTT
j_gene: TRBJ2-2; abundance: few; d_gene: -; v_gene: TRBV10-3; CDR3aa: CATVEIADVRNTGELFF; CDR3nt: TGTGCCACGGTGGAGATTGCGGACGTTAGGAACACCGGGGAGCTGTTTTTT
j_gene: TRBJ1-1; abundance: -; d_gene: -; v_gene: TRBV11-2; CDR3aa: CASSPMEVQF; CDR3nt: TGTGCCAGCAGCCCCATGGAGGTCCAGTTT
j_gene: TRBJ2-5; abundance: -; d_gene: -; v_gene: TRBV7-3; CDR3aa: CASSLARGARETQYF; CDR3nt: TGTGCCAGCAGCTTAGCTCGGGGGGCTAGAGAGACCCAGTACTTC
j_gene: TRBJ2-3; abundance: -; d_gene: TRBD2; v_gene: TRBV7-9; CDR3aa: CASSTTSGGITDTQYF; CDR3nt: TGTGCCAGCAGCACTACTAGCGGGGGCATCACAGATACGCAGTATTTT
j_gene: TRBJ2-3; abundance: few; d_gene: -; v_gene: TRBV4-3; CDR3aa: CASSQGRGRTDTQYF; CDR3nt: TGCGCCAGCAGCCAAGGGAGGGGGAGGACAGATACGCAGTATTTT
j_gene: TRBJ2-3; abundance: few; d_gene: TRBD2; v_gene: TRBV11-3; CDR3aa: CASSLGLAVTDTQYF; CDR3nt: TGTGCCAGCAGCTTAGGACTAGCGGTCACAGATACGCAGTATTTT
j_gene: TRBJ1-1; abundance: -; d_gene: TRBD1; v_gene: TRBV7-2; CDR3aa: CASSSWTGMNTEAFF; CDR3nt: TGTGCCAGCAGCTCCTGGACAGGAATGAACACTGAAGCTTTCTTT
j_gene: TRBJ2-2; abundance: few; d_gene: -; v_gene: TRBV5-6; CDR3aa: CASSWRSSGIYTGELFF; CDR3nt: TGTGCCAGCAGCTGGCGTAGTAGCGGAATATACACCGGGGAGCTGTTTTTT
j_gene: TRBJ2-7; abundance: -; d_gene: -; v_gene: TRBV4-2; CDR3aa: CASSQERKGRISSYEQYF; CDR3nt: TGTGCCAGCAGCCAAGAAAGAAAGGGACGGATAAGCTCCTACGAGCAGTACTTC
j_gene: TRBJ2-3; abundance: few; d_gene: -; v_gene: TRBV5-4; CDR3aa: CASSPPNRAHLNTDTQYF; CDR3nt: TGTGCCAGCAGCCCACCAAACAGAGCGCACCTCAACACAGATACGCAGTATTTT
j_gene: TRBJ2-5; abundance: -; d_gene: -; v_gene: TRBV7-9; CDR3aa: CASSNEPPLETQYF; CDR3nt: TGTGCCAGCAGCAACGAACCCCCTTTGGAGACCCAGTACTTC
j_gene: TRBJ2-3; abundance: -; d_gene: -; v_gene: TRBV7-8; CDR3aa: CASSSFTYTDTQYF; CDR3nt: TGTGCCAGCAGCTCTTTTACCTACACAGATACGCAGTATTTT
j_gene: TRBJ2-1; abundance: -; d_gene: -; v_gene: TRBV7-3; CDR3aa: CASSLEKSSYNEQFF; CDR3nt: TGTGCCAGCAGCTTGGAAAAGAGCTCCTACAATGAGCAGTTCTTC
j_gene: TRBJ1-1; abundance: few; d_gene: -; v_gene: TRBV29-1; CDR3aa: CSGVVGPLGGTEAFF; CDR3nt: TGCAGCGGTGTCGTCGGACCGTTGGGAGGCACTGAAGCTTTCTTT
j_gene: TRBJ2-7; abundance: -; d_gene: TRBD2; v_gene: TRBV5-1; CDR3aa: CASSLGGGVVYEQYF; CDR3nt: TGCGCCAGCAGCTTGGGCGGGGGAGTGGTGTACGAGCAGTACTTC
j_gene: TRBJ1-1; abundance: few; d_gene: TRBD1; v_gene: TRBV5-4; CDR3aa: CASSLVQGDGTEAFF; CDR3nt: TGTGCCAGCAGCTTAGTACAGGGGGACGGCACTGAAGCTTTCTTT
j_gene: TRBJ1-1; abundance: -; d_gene: -; v_gene: TRBV7-2; CDR3aa: CASSDSMITEAFF; CDR3nt: TGTGCCAGCAGCGACAGTATGATAACTGAAGCTTTCTTT
j_gene: TRBJ2-7; abundance: -; d_gene: -; v_gene: TRBV20-1; CDR3aa: CSAPLSERLYF; CDR3nt: TGCAGTGCTCCCTTATCTGAACGCCTCTACTTC
j_gene: TRBJ2-1; abundance: -; d_gene: TRBD1; v_gene: TRBV27; CDR3aa: CASTTAVPTGNEQFF; CDR3nt: TGTGCCAGCACAACGGCGGTCCCGACAGGGAATGAGCAGTTCTTC
j_gene: TRBJ2-7; abundance: few; d_gene: -; v_gene: TRBV15; CDR3aa: CATSRGGFGTYAYEQYF; CDR3nt: TGTGCCACCAGCAGAGGAGGTTTCGGGACCTACGCCTACGAGCAGTACTTC
j_gene: TRBJ2-5; abundance: few; d_gene: -; v_gene: TRBV5-5; CDR3aa: CASSLAGSRETQYF; CDR3nt: TGTGCCAGCAGCTTGGCCGGCAGTCGGGAGACCCAGTACTTC
j_gene: TRBJ2-5; abundance: -; d_gene: TRBD1; v_gene: TRBV5-8; CDR3aa: CASSPGQGGHQETQYF; CDR3nt: TGTGCCAGCAGCCCCGGACAGGGGGGTCACCAAGAGACCCAGTACTTC
j_gene: TRBJ2-5; abundance: few; d_gene: TRBD1; v_gene: TRBV5-1; CDR3aa: CASSQIPGTGPQETQYF; CDR3nt: TGCGCCAGCAGCCAGATCCCCGGGACAGGGCCTCAAGAGACCCAGTACTTC
j_gene: TRBJ1-1; abundance: -; d_gene: -; v_gene: TRBV18; CDR3aa: CASSPTGQFEAFF; CDR3nt: TGTGCCAGCTCACCTACCGGACAGTTTGAAGCTTTCTTT
j_gene: TRBJ2-1; abundance: -; d_gene: -; v_gene: TRBV5-1; CDR3aa: CASSLVGISAQFF; CDR3nt: TGCGCCAGCAGCTTGGTGGGGATTAGCGCGCAGTTCTTC
j_gene: TRBJ2-7; abundance: -; d_gene: -; v_gene: TRBV5-4; CDR3aa: CASSSPAAYEQYF; CDR3nt: TGTGCCAGCAGCTCCCCAGCGGCCTACGAGCAGTACTTC
j_gene: TRBJ2-1; abundance: -; d_gene: TRBD2; v_gene: TRBV28; CDR3aa: CASSSPAAGVYNEQFF; CDR3nt: TGTGCCAGCAGTTCGCCGGCGGCGGGGGTCTACAATGAGCAGTTCTTC
j_gene: TRBJ2-7; abundance: -; d_gene: -; v_gene: TRBV7-2; CDR3aa: CASSLRPRDEQYF; CDR3nt: TGTGCCAGCAGCCTTCGGCCGAGGGACGAGCAGTACTTC
j_gene: TRBJ2-7; abundance: -; d_gene: -; v_gene: TRBV29-1; CDR3aa: CSVEEGHEQYF; CDR3nt: TGCAGCGTTGAAGAGGGGCACGAGCAGTACTTC
j_gene: TRBJ2-7; abundance: few; d_gene: TRBD2; v_gene: TRBV7-6; CDR3aa: CASSLSRRYGSGRSAYEQYF; CDR3nt: TGTGCCAGCAGCTTAAGTCGCAGGTACGGAAGCGGGAGAAGCGCCTACGAGCAGTACTTC
j_gene: TRBJ2-5; abundance: -; d_gene: -; v_gene: TRBV4-2; CDR3aa: CASSQARRTDLETQYF; CDR3nt: TGTGCCAGCAGCCAAGCAAGGCGGACTGACCTCGAGACCCAGTACTTC
j_gene: TRBJ2-3; abundance: -; d_gene: -; v_gene: TRBV4-1; CDR3aa: CASSQVPGRGTDTQYF; CDR3nt: TGCGCCAGCAGCCAAGTCCCGGGCCGAGGGACAGATACGCAGTATTTT
j_gene: TRBJ2-4; abundance: -; d_gene: -; v_gene: TRBV29-1; CDR3aa: CSVEGERRRNIQYF; CDR3nt: TGCAGCGTTGAAGGGGAAAGGAGGAGGAACATTCAGTACTTC
j_gene: TRBJ2-7; abundance: -; d_gene: TRBD2; v_gene: TRBV18; CDR3aa: CASSPRGSGLVAYEQYF; CDR3nt: TGTGCCAGCTCACCCCGCGGGAGCGGGCTGGTTGCCTACGAGCAGTACTTC
j_gene: TRBJ2-7; abundance: few; d_gene: -; v_gene: TRBV28; CDR3aa: CASSPPGVGSYEQYF; CDR3nt: TGTGCCAGCAGCCCCCCCGGGGTAGGATCCTACGAGCAGTACTTC
j_gene: TRBJ2-4; abundance: -; d_gene: TRBD1; v_gene: TRBV27; CDR3aa: CASSYRGRGLSGNIQYF; CDR3nt: TGTGCCAGCAGTTATAGGGGCAGGGGGCTCAGCGGAAACATTCAGTACTTC
j_gene: TRBJ1-1; abundance: few; d_gene: TRBD1; v_gene: TRBV11-2; CDR3aa: CASSRGQGGTEAFF; CDR3nt: TGTGCCAGCAGCAGGGGACAGGGAGGTACTGAAGCTTTCTTT
j_gene: TRBJ2-3; abundance: -; d_gene: TRBD2; v_gene: TRBV9; CDR3aa: CASSVRAGLADTQYF; CDR3nt: TGTGCCAGCAGCGTACGAGCGGGGTTGGCAGATACGCAGTATTTT
j_gene: TRBJ2-3; abundance: few; d_gene: TRBD1; v_gene: TRBV25-1; CDR3aa: CASSEGQGASDTQYF; CDR3nt: TGTGCCAGCAGTGAGGGACAGGGGGCTTCAGATACGCAGTATTTT
j_gene: TRBJ2-1; abundance: -; d_gene: -; v_gene: TRBV5-4; CDR3aa: CASSSAQGWTEQFF; CDR3nt: TGTGCCAGCAGTTCGGCCCAGGGTTGGACTGAGCAGTTCTTC
j_gene: TRBJ2-2; abundance: -; d_gene: -; v_gene: TRBV7-6; CDR3aa: CASSLTWGITGELFF; CDR3nt: TGTGCCAGCAGCTTAACTTGGGGGATCACCGGGGAGCTGTTTTTT
j_gene: TRBJ2-7; abundance: few; d_gene: -; v_gene: TRBV9; CDR3aa: CASTGRGGDREQYF; CDR3nt: TGTGCCAGCACCGGAAGAGGGGGAGATCGCGAGCAGTACTTC
j_gene: TRBJ1-2; abundance: -; d_gene: -; v_gene: TRBV7-9; CDR3aa: CATIPQGSDYNVYGYTF; CDR3nt: TGTGCCACTATCCCCCAAGGCAGCGACTATAACGTCTATGGCTACACCTTC
j_gene: TRBJ2-5; abundance: few; d_gene: -; v_gene: TRBV2; CDR3aa: CASGGLYQETQYF; CDR3nt: TGTGCCAGCGGTGGACTATACCAAGAGACCCAGTACTTC